Listed below are T cell receptor beta chains from one sample, sequenced in a study of glioma-infiltrating T cells. MiXCR was run by TCRdb on the multiplex PCR reads, yielding one entry per CDR3 protein. The repertoire holds approximately 130,000 distinct CDR3 sequences, with roughly a quarter as singletons. The sequenced material came from glioma tissue, nonneoplastic brain tissue, or PBMCs (not recorded which). The source of these receptors is a human donor with low-grade glioma or glioblastoma, undergoing nonglioma brain surgery, or in good health (not recorded which). CDR3s include the opening cysteine and the closing phenylalanine or tryptophan. A D gene is named only where the DNA matches it firmly. A clone size is listed for some rows: how often the clone was seen (once, few, many), or a class if it is expanded.

TRBV7-2	TRBD1	TRBJ2-2	many	CASSPTGDTGELFF	TGTGCCAGCAGCCCGACAGGGGACACCGGGGAGCTGTTTTTT
TRBV6-6	-	TRBJ1-2	many	CASSYSTLSGYTF	TGTGCCAGCAGTTACTCGACCCTTTCTGGCTACACCTTC
TRBV7-2	-	TRBJ2-1	-	CASTQGPAVNEQFF	TGTGCCAGCACCCAAGGACCAGCCGTGAATGAGCAGTTCTTC
TRBV7-9	-	TRBJ1-3	-	CASSLEGNNIYF	TGTGCCAGCAGCTTAGAAGGAAACAACATATATTTT
TRBV20-1	-	TRBJ1-2	few	CSARWPTGGVYGYTF	TGCAGTGCTAGGTGGCCGACCGGGGGGGTCTATGGCTACACCTTC
TRBV7-2	TRBD2	TRBJ2-1	-	CASSLELAKSEQFF	TGTGCCAGCAGCTTAGAACTAGCGAAGAGTGAGCAGTTCTTC
TRBV6-1	-	TRBJ2-5	few	CASRSTGQRYQYF	TGTGCCAGCAGATCGACAGGCCAGAGATACCAGTACTTC
TRBV2	TRBD2	TRBJ2-3	-	CASSPGGLAGVVTQYF	TGTGCCAGCAGCCCGGGTGGGCTAGCGGGGGTGGTTACGCAGTATTTT
TRBV7-9	TRBD1	TRBJ2-1	many	CASTLSQGAEEQFF	TGTGCCAGCACCCTATCCCAGGGGGCGGAAGAGCAGTTCTTC
TRBV3-1	TRBD2	TRBJ2-5	-	CASSQEGTSQETQYF	TGTGCCAGCAGCCAAGAGGGGACTAGCCAAGAGACCCAGTACTTC